This entry lists 2 T cell receptor beta chains sequenced from one sample in a study of shared clonotypes between healthy human individuals. Clones were sequenced by immunoSEQ multiplex PCR, and TCRdb holds only the in-frame ones, with some missing. The table has almost 700,000 clones, around 92% seen once. CD45RO negativity and positive selection for CCR7 defined naive CD8 cells, a population that excluded terminally differentiated effector memory CD45RA+ cells. The sample consisted of naive CD8+ T cells sorted from blood. Every receptor here comes from a man aged 30 to 39 in good health.

This chain joins TRBV27 and TRBJ2-7; no clear D. Germline V gene lookup returns CDR1 MNHEY and CDR2 SMNVEV (reference sequence). Trimming took 8 bases from V and 5 from J, leaving 16 bases between them. This CDR3 has 13 amino acids. As DNA, the CDR3 is TGTGCCAGCGCAAATATAGAAGTCCACGAGCAGTACTTC. Translated: CASANIEVHEQYF.

This rearrangement joins TRBV27 to TRBJ2-3, with D tentatively TRBD2 (6 bases). This CDR3 is built from 15 residues. Trimming pared 3 bases from V and 2 bases from J, leaving 12 bases between. The germline gives CDR1 MNHEY, CDR2 SMNVEV (reference sequence). The CDR3 spells CASSFLGGVTDTQYF. In nucleotides, the CDR3 is TGTGCCAGCAGTTTTCTAGGAGGGGTCACAGATACGCAGTATTTT.